The 12 T cell receptor beta chains below come from one sample, sequenced in a study of cytomegalovirus exposure and HLA in healthy donors (dated by TCRdb to about 2017). Preparation of the library involved the immunoSEQ multiplex PCR assay. For the multiplex PCR, a mixture combining 60 forward primers for TCR Vbeta segments and 13 reverse primers for TCR Jbeta segments was used. TCRdb limited this immuneACCESS table to in-frame rearrangements with V and J called. A share of clones is missing; checked studies link under half to unresolved V genes, and the rest is unexplained. The sample has over 150,000 clones on record, roughly four fifths of them singletons. Together, the top ten hold 1.6% of the sample. Sequencing was carried out using PBMCs. The receptors stem from a man in his forties or fifties in good health and CMV-seronegative.

As concerns this clone: One end of the junction fails to match germline, which may point to a read error. Other nucleotide sequences from this sample produce the same CDR3. The CDR3, as DNA: TGTGCCAGCAGTTTTACCAGCGGGGGCGCGAACACCGGGGAGCTATTTTTT. It encodes CASSFTSGGANTGELFF. V usage is TRBV28 and J usage is TRBJ2-2, with TRBD2 matching 8 bases. Germline CDR1 and CDR2: MDHEN and SYDVKM. CDR3 length: 17 amino acids.

V and J are TRBV5-1 and TRBJ2-2, with D unclear. The CDR3 runs to 16 residues. V was trimmed by 2 bases and J by 5 bases, leaving 16 bases between them. Germline V gene lookup returns CDR1 SGHRS and CDR2 YFSETQ. CDR3 residues: CASSFSVAGGTGELFF. The CDR3 nucleotides read TGCGCCAGCAGCTTCAGCGTGGCCGGCGGAACCGGGGAGCTGTTTTTT.

This chain uses TRBV23-1 with TRBJ1-6; D is uncertain. TRBV23-1 is an ORF; its function is uncertain. This CDR3 spans 16 amino acids. The V gene lost 2 bases and the J gene lost 9 bases, with 17 bases spanning the gap. The CDR3 is CASSQPTSRCFSPLHF. CDR3 in DNA: TGCGCCAGCAGTCAACCGACAAGCCGCTGCTTTTCACCCCTCCACTTT.

The chain links TRBV5-1 to TRBJ2-1; D possibly corresponds to TRBD1 (6 bases). Per germline, CDR1 SGHRS and CDR2 YFSETQ. V was clipped by 5 bases and J by 5 bases, with 11 bases between them. This CDR3 comprises 13 residues. CDR3 coding DNA: TGCGCCAGCAGTTCCCGGACAGACAATGAGCAGTTCTTC. It yields the protein CASSSRTDNEQFF.

The genes are TRBV6-5 and TRBJ1-1, with TRBD1 as a possible D gene (6 bases). This CDR3 contains 12 residues. Trimming pared 5 bases from V and 10 bases from J, leaving 14 bases between. Looked up from germline, CDR1 is MNHEY and CDR2 is SVGAGI. CDR3 loop: CASSKHGQLAFF. The DNA of the CDR3 is TGTGCCAGCAGTAAACACGGACAGCTAGCTTTCTTT.

The chain carries TRBV7-9 and TRBJ2-1, with 14 bases lining up with TRBD2. CDR3 length: 17 residues. Germline V gene data show CDR1 as SEHNR and CDR2 as FQNEAQ (reference sequence). V lost 1 base, J lost 6 bases, and 5 bases stayed unmatched. The CDR3 nucleotides read TGTGCCAGCAGCTTAGTAAGGACTAGCGGGAGGTCCAATGAGCAGTTCTTC. As protein: CASSLVRTSGRSNEQFF.

The gene calls are TRBV6-5 and TRBJ1-3, with D tentatively TRBD1 (6 bases). V lost 6 bases and J lost 3, with 15 bases in between. The CDR3 length is 15 residues. Germline-derived CDR1 and CDR2 are MNHEY and SVGAGI. As DNA, the CDR3 is TGTGCCAGCAGCCCAACAGGGACCTTTGGAAACACCATATATTTT. Translating gives CASSPTGTFGNTIYF.

This chain links TRBV15 with TRBJ2-7; D gene uncertain. CDR1 and CDR2 from the germline V gene are LNHNV and YYDKDF (reference sequence). The V end was cut by 0 bases, the J end by 6 bases, with 9 bases between. The CDR3 totals 13 residues. The CDR3 DNA reads as TGTGCCACCAGCAGAGATCAGGTACGCGAGCAGTACTTC. Its protein is CATSRDQVREQYF.

V and J are TRBV5-1 and TRBJ2-3, with 8 bases aligning to TRBD2. The V segment lost 1 base and the J segment 4 bases; nucleotides outside the gene matches: 8. Germline CDR1 is SGHRS and CDR2 is YFSETQ. CDR3 length equals 16 residues. The DNA for the CDR3 is TGCGCCAGCAGCTTGCAACGGGAGGGCCGGGCAGATACGCAGTATTTT. Residues: CASSLQREGRADTQYF.

The chain has TRBV2 and TRBJ2-1; no definite D call. In germline, CDR1 is SNHLY, CDR2 FYNNEI. The CDR3 is 15 residues long. Trimming shortened V by 6 bases and J by 5 bases, and 17 bases separated the two germline ends. CDR3 bases: TGTGCCAGCAGGGCCTCGGCGGCAACAAACAATGAGCAGTTCTTC. Its translation is CASRASAATNNEQFF.

The genes are TRBV11-3 and TRBJ2-7; 8 positions match TRBD1. Germline V lookup: CDR1 SGHNT, CDR2 YENEEA. The V gene end was trimmed by 5 bases and the J gene end by 3 bases; junction bases not matched to a gene: 9. The CDR3 totals 15 residues. CDR3 coding DNA: TGTGCCAGCAGCGGACCCGGGACAGGCCACTACGAGCAGTACTTC. The encoded protein is CASSGPGTGHYEQYF.

V gene TRBV19 combines with J gene TRBJ1-1, with 7 nucleotides matching TRBD1. The CDR3 spans 12 residues. Germline lookup yields CDR1 LNHDA and CDR2 SQIVND (reference sequence). V lost 7 bases and J lost 8; bases outside the gene matches: 7. Written as DNA, the CDR3 is TGTGCCAGTATCCAGGACAGGTCAGAAGCTTTCTTT. Translated: CASIQDRSEAFF.